Listed here are 12 T cell receptor beta chains from one sample, sequenced in a study of blood T cell repertoires in COVID-19. Generated by immunoSEQ multiplex PCR, the TCRdb table keeps only in-frame clones and is missing some. The table includes under 300,000 clones, 84% detected once. The sequenced material came from peripheral blood. The origin of the receptors is a man aged 40-49 years who had recovered from COVID-19.

The V call is TRBV2, the J call TRBJ2-7; D is perhaps TRBD1 (5 bases). CDR3 size: 15 residues. Trimming removed 3 bases at V and 2 bases at J, with 14 bases between. Germline V gives CDR1 SNHLY, CDR2 FYNNEI. The CDR3 loop is CASSEAPQVTYEQYF. The CDR3 nucleotides read TGTGCCAGCAGTGAGGCCCCACAGGTAACCTACGAGCAGTACTTC. Combining the CDR3 with reference TRBV2 and TRBJ2-7 gives the whole variable domain EPEVTQTPSHQVTQMGQEVILRCVPISNHLYFYWYRQILGQKVEFLVSFYNNEISEKSEIFDDQFSVERPDGSNFTLKIRSTKLEDSAMYFCASSEAPQVTYEQYFGPGTRLTVT.

The chain links TRBV10-3 to TRBJ2-1, with 10 bases matching TRBD2. CDR1 and CDR2 (germline): ENHRY, SYGVKD. V was pared by 2 bases and J by 4 bases, with 11 bases of the junction left unmatched. The CDR3 contains 18 residues. The DNA of the CDR3 is TGTGCCATCAGTGAGGGGCGTGCTAGCGGGGGCGCGTACAATGAGCAGTTCTTC. Translated: CAISEGRASGGAYNEQFF.

This sequence joins TRBV11-2 and TRBJ2-3; TRBD1 aligns across 11 bases. Germline V CDR1 and CDR2: SGHAT, FQNNGV. The CDR3 sequence is 15 residues long. The V and J ends lost 5 bases and 2 bases, in that order; junction bases with no gene match: 3. This CDR3 reads CASSLGQGATDTQYF. The DNA of the CDR3 is TGTGCCAGCAGCCTCGGACAGGGGGCCACAGATACGCAGTATTTT.

This clone has a handful of counts. The genes are TRBV3-1 (or the pseudogene TRBV3-2) and TRBJ2-7, with D maybe TRBD1 (6 bases). Trimming left V 5 bases short and J 4 bases short, with 15 bases between. The CDR3 is 14 residues long. Germline V gene lookup returns CDR1 LGHDT and CDR2 YNNKEL (reference sequence). This CDR3 is CASSVRPGQYEQYF. The CDR3 DNA reads TGTGCCAGCAGCGTCAGACCGGGACAATACGAGCAGTACTTC.

V is TRBV12-1 and J is TRBJ2-1; TRBD1 is the table's D call, not checked against the DNA. TRBV12-1 is a known pseudogene. The CDR3 covers 18 residues. The chain's CDR3 is CASRKNPPGQDRYNEQFF. DNA for the CDR3: TGTGCCAGCAGAAAAAACCCCCCCGGACAGGACAGGTACAATGAGCAGTTCTTC.

The chain uses TRBV6-6 and TRBJ2-3; D remains ambiguous. The CDR3 loop spans 13 amino acids. The V end lost 4 bases, the J end lost 2 bases, and 7 bases lay between the germline ends. The germline gives CDR1 MNHNY, CDR2 SVGAGI (reference sequence). CDR3 nucleotides: TGTGCCAGCAGTTCAGTAGCCACAGATACGCAGTATTTT. Protein: CASSSVATDTQYF.

This clone showed up just a few times. The sample carries other DNA sequences with the same CDR3. J is TRBJ1-3 and V is TRBV3-1 (or the pseudogene TRBV3-2); D gene uncertain. Trimming left V 1 base short and J 8 bases short, with 6 bases between. Germline V gene data show CDR1 as LGHDT and CDR2 as YNNKEL (reference sequence). CDR3 length: 12 residues. CDR3 amino acids: CASSQGGDTIYF. In DNA form, the CDR3 reads TGTGCCAGCAGCCAAGGGGGAGACACCATATATTTT.

The J gene is TRBJ2-5, the V gene TRBV5-4; the D gene is possibly TRBD2 (6 bases). The CDR3 spans 15 residues. Germline V gives CDR1 SGHNT, CDR2 YYREEE (reference sequence). Trimming stripped 4 bases from V and 6 bases from J, with 19 bases between. In DNA, the CDR3 is TGTGCCAGCAGCCTAGGGACGGGGGATATTCAGACCCAGTACTTC. Translation: CASSLGTGDIQTQYF.

The table lists this clone with a few counts. For the CDR3, the DNA is TGTGCCAGCAGTGACGGAGTTTCCGGGTCGGGCTACACCTTC. Its translation: CASSDGVSGSGYTF. The chain recombines TRBV6-1 with TRBJ1-2; D is ambiguous. V was shortened by 3 bases and J by 8 bases, with 16 bases between the two germline ends. The CDR3 is 14 amino acids. The germline CDR1 and CDR2 sequences are MNHNS and SASEGT.

V is TRBV25-1 and J is TRBJ2-5; 12 positions match TRBD2. The CDR3 sequence is 14 residues long. CDR1 and CDR2 from the germline V gene are MGHDK and SYGVNS. The V gene end was trimmed by 6 bases and the J gene end by 3 bases; junction bases not matched to a gene: 2. The CDR3 spells CASRTSGSEETQYF. For the CDR3, the DNA is TGTGCCAGCAGGACTAGCGGGAGTGAAGAGACCCAGTACTTC.

The CDR3 DNA follows: TGTGCCAGCAGCGGAGGGACTCTAGCGGCTGGGACCCAGTACTTC. Its translation is CASSGGTLAAGTQYF. The chain uses TRBV9 and TRBJ2-5; the match to TRBD2 covers 7 bases. The junction had 12 bases not matched to a gene; V was cut back by 3 bases and J by 7 bases. The CDR3 is 15 residues long. Germline V gene sequence: CDR1 SGDLS, CDR2 YYNGEE.

This rearrangement joins TRBV2 to TRBJ1-2, with D unresolved. This CDR3 comprises 13 residues. Germline V gives CDR1 SNHLY, CDR2 FYNNEI. The V end lost 6 bases, the J end lost 4 bases, and 12 bases lay between the germline ends. This CDR3 is CASSEPVGYGYTF. The CDR3 DNA reads as TGTGCCAGCAGCGAGCCCGTCGGCTATGGCTACACCTTC.